This TCR beta chain was sequenced during a study of blood T cell repertoires in COVID-19. CDR3 length equals 11 residues. With V trimmed by 6 bases and J by 7 bases, 0 bases remained unmatched. Germline V gives CDR1 MNHEY, CDR2 SMNVEV (reference sequence). As handled by the study authors: Using reference gene primer amplification, nucleated cell counts were estimated. Using immunoSEQ multiplex PCR, the repertoire was profiled, and TCRdb retains in-frame clones only, with some absent. V and J calls and clone size are as listed in that table; D and trimming were resolved from the DNA. The sample holds 250,000 to 300,000 clones, 80% to 95% seen once.

The sequence came from a woman aged 30 to 39 who had recovered from COVID-19. Sequenced: PBMCs or T cells enriched from blood (not recorded which). The chain uses TRBV27 and TRBJ2-1; TRBD2 aligns across 7 bases. The CDR3 DNA is TGTGCCAGCAGGGGAGGGAATGAGCAGTTCTTC. It yields the protein CASRGGNEQFF.